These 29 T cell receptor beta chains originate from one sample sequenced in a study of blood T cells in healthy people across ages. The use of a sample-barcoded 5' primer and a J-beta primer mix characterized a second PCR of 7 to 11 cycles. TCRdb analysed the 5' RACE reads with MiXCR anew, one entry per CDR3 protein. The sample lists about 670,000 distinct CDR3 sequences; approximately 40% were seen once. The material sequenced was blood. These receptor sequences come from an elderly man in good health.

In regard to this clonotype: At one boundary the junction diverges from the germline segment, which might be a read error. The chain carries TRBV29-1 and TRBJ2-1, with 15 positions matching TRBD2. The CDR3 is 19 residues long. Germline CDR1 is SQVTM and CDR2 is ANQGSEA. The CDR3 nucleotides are TGCAGCGTCGAAGATCGGACTAGCGGGGGGGCCAGCTCCTACAATGAGCAGTTCTTC. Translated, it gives CSVEDRTSGGASSYNEQFF.

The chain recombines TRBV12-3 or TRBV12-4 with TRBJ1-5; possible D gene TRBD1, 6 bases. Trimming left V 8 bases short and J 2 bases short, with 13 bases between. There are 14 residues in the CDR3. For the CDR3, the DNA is TGTGCCAGCCTGAGAGCAGGGGGCAATCAGCCCCAGCATTTT. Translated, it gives CASLRAGGNQPQHF.

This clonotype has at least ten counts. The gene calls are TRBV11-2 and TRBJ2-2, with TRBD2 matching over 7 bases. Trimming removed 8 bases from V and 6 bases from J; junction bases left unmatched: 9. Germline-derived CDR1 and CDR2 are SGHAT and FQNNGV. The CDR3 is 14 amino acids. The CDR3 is CASVRPGRSGELFF. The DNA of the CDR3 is TGTGCCAGCGTCCGCCCCGGGAGGTCCGGGGAGCTGTTTTTT. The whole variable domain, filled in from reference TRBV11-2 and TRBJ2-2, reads EAGVAQSPRYKIIEKRQSVAFWCNPISGHATLYWYQQILGQGPKLLIQFQNNGVVDDSQLPKDRFSAERLKGVDSTLKIQPAKLEDSAVYLCASVRPGRSGELFFGEGSRLTVL.

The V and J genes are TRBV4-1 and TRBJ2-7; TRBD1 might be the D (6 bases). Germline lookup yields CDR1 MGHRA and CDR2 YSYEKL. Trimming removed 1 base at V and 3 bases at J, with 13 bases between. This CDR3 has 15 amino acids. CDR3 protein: CASSQVRQGLYEQYF. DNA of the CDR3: TGCGCCAGCAGCCAAGTGAGGCAGGGGCTCTACGAGCAGTACTTC.

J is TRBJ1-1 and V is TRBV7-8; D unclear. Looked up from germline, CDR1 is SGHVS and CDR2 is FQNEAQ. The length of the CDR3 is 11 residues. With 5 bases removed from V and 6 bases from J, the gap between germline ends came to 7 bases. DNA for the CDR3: TGTGCCAGCAGCGCAAGCCCTGAAGCTTTCTTT. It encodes CASSASPEAFF.

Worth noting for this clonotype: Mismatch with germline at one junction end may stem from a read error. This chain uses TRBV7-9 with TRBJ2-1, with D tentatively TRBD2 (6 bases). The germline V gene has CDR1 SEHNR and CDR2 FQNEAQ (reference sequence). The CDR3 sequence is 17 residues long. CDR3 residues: CASILVGGTVDYNEQFF. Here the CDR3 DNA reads TGTGCCAGCATCTTAGTGGGCGGGACCGTCGATTACAATGAGCAGTTCTTC. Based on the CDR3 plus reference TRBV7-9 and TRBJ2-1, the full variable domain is DTGVSQNPRHKITKRGQNVTFRCDPISEHNRLYWYRQTLGQGPEFLTYFQNEAQLEKSRLLSDRFSAERPKGSFSTLEIQRTEQGDSAMYLCASILVGGTVDYNEQFFGPGTRLTVL.

The DNA of the CDR3 is TGTGCCAGCAGCTTGATGTTGGTCACTGAAGCTTTCTTT. Its protein is CASSLMLVTEAFF. The chain carries TRBV5-5 and TRBJ1-1, with D unresolved. Germline CDR1 SGHKS, CDR2 YYEKEE (reference sequence). Trimming shortened V by 1 base and J by 4 bases, and 8 bases separated the two germline ends. The CDR3 spans 13 residues.

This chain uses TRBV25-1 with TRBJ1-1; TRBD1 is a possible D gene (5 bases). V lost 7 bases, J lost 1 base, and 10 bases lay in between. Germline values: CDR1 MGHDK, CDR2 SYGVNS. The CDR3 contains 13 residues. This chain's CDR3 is CASKRQPNTEAFF. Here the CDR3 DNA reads TGTGCCAGCAAAAGACAGCCGAACACTGAAGCTTTCTTT.

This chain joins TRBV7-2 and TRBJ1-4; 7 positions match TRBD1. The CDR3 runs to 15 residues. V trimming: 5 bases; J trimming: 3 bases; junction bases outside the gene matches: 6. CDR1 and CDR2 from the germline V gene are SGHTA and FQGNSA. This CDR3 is CASSVTGFSNEKLFF. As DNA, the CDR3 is TGTGCCAGCAGCGTGACAGGGTTTTCTAATGAAAAACTGTTTTTT.

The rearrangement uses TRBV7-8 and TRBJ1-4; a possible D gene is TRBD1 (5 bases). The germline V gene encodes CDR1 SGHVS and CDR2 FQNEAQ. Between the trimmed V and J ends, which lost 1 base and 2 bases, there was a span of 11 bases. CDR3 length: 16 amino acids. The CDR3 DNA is TGTGCCAGCAGCTTAGTGTCAAGGGGCACTAATGAAAAACTGTTTTTT. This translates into CASSLVSRGTNEKLFF.

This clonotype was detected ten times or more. Here the CDR3 DNA reads TGTGCCAGCAGCCAAGTTTACAATGAGCAGTTCTTC. Its protein is CASSQVYNEQFF. This chain links TRBV4-2 with TRBJ2-1; D gene unclear. CDR3 length: 12 amino acids. Germline V gene sequence: CDR1 LGHNA, CDR2 YNFKEQ. V lost 1 base, J lost 4 bases, and 2 bases lay in between.

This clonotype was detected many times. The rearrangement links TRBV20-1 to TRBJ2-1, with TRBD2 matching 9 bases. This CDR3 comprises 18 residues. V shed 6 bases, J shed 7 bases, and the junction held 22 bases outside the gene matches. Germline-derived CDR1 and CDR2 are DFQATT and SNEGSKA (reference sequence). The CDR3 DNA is TGCAGTGCACCCCCCCCCTTAGCGGGAGCGAGGGTCTTAAATGAGCAGTTCTTC. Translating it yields CSAPPPLAGARVLNEQFF.

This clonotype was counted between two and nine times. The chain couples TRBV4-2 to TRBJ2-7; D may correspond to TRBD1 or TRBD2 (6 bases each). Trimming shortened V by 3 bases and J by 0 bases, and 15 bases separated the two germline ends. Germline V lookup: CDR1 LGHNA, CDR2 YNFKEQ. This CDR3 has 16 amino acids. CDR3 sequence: CASSQGGQGPSYEQYF. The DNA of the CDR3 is TGTGCCAGCAGCCAGGGGGGCCAGGGGCCCTCCTACGAGCAGTACTTC.

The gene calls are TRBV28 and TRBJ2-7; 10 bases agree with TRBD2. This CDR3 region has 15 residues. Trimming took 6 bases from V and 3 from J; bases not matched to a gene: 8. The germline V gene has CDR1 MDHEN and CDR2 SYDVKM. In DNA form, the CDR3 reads TGTGCCAGCAGCCGCCTAGCGGGAGTCCGCTACGAGCAGTACTTC. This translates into CASSRLAGVRYEQYF.

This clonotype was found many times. CDR3 residues: CASSPGTSGSYEQYF. CDR3 nucleotides: TGTGCCAGCAGCCCCGGGACTAGCGGGTCTTACGAGCAGTACTTC. The rearrangement joins TRBV7-2 to TRBJ2-7; 12 nucleotides align to TRBD2. Germline V gene data show CDR1 as SGHTA and CDR2 as FQGNSA. The V gene end was trimmed by 5 bases and the J gene end by 4 bases; junction bases not matched to a gene: 6. The CDR3 totals 15 residues.

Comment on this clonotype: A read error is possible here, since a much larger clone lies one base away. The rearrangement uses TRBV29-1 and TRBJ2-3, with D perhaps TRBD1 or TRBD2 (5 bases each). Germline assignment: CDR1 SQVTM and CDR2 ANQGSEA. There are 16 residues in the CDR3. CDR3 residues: CSVSGTAQSSTETQYF. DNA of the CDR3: TGCAGCGTTTCCGGGACGGCACAATCGAGCACAGAGACGCAGTATTTT.

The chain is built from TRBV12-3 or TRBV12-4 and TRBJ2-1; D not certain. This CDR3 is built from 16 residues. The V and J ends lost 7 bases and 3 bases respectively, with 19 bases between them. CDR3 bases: TGTGCCAGCACCTCGTCGATTAGAGAATTCTACAATGAGCAGTTCTTC. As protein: CASTSSIREFYNEQFF.

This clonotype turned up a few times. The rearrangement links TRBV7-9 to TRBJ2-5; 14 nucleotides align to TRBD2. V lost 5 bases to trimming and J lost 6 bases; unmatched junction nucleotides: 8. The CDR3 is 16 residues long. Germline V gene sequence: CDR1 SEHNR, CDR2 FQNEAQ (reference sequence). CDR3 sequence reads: CASSQPTSGGAQTQYF. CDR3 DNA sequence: TGTGCCAGCAGCCAACCGACTAGCGGGGGGGCGCAGACCCAGTACTTC. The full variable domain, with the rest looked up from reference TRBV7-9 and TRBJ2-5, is DTGVSQNPRHKITKRGQNVTFRCDPISEHNRLYWYRQTLGQGPEFLTYFQNEAQLEKSRLLSDRFSAERPKGSFSTLEIQRTEQGDSAMYLCASSQPTSGGAQTQYFGPGTRLLVL.

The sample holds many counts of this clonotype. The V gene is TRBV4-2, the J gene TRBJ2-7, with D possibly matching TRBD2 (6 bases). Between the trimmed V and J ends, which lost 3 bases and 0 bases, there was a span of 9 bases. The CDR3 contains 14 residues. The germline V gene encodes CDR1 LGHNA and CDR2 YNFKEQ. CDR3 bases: TGTGCCAGCAGCCAGGAGCGGGTCTCCTACGAGCAGTACTTC. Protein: CASSQERVSYEQYF.

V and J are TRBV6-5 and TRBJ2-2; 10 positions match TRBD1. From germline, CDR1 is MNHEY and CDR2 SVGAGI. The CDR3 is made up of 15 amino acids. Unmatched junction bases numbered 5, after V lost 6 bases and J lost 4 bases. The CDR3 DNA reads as TGTGCCAGCAGACGACAGGGGGCGACCACCGGGGAGCTGTTTTTT. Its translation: CASRRQGATTGELFF.

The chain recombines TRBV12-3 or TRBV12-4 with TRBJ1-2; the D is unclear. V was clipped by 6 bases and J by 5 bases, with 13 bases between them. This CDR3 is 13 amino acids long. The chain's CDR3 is CASSKRALYGYTF. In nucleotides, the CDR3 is TGTGCCAGCAGCAAACGGGCCTTATATGGCTACACCTTC.

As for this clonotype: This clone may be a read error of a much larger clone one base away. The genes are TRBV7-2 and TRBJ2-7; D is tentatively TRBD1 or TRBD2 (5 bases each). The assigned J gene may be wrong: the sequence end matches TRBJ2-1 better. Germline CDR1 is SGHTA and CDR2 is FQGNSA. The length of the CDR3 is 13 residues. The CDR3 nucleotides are TGTGCCAGCAGCCCGCCAGGGACCTACGAGCAGTTCTTC. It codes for CASSPPGTYEQFF.

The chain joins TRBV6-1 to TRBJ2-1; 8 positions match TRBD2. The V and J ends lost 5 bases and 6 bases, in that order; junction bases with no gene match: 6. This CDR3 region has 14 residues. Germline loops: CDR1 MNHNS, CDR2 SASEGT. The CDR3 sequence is CASSKREPPNEQFF. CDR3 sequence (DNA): TGTGCCAGCAGTAAGCGGGAGCCCCCCAATGAGCAGTTCTTC.

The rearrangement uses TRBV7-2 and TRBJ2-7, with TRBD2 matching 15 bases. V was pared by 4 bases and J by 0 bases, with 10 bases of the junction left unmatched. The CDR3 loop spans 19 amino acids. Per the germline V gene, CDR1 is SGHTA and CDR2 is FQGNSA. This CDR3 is CASSSIPGTSGRSSYEQYF. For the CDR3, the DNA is TGTGCCAGCAGCTCCATCCCCGGGACTAGCGGGAGGAGCTCCTACGAGCAGTACTTC.

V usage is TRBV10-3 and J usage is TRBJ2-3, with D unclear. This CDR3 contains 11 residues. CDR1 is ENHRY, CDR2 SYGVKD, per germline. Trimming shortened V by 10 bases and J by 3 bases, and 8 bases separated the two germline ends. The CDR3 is CATGWTDTQYF. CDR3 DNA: TGTGCCACAGGTTGGACAGATACGCAGTATTTT.

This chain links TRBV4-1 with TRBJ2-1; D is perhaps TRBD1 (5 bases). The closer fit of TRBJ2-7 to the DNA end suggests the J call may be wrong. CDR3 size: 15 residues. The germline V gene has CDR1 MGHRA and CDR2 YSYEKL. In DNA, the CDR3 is TGCGCCAGCAGCCAAGACGGACATCCCGACAATGAGCAGTACTTC. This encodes CASSQDGHPDNEQYF.

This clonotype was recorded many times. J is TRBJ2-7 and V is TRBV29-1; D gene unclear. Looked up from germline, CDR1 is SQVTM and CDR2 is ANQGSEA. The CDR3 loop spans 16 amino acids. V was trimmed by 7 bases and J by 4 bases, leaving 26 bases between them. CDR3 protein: CSARTHPKGSTYEQYF. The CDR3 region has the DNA TGCAGCGCTCGCACCCACCCTAAGGGATCCACTTACGAGCAGTACTTC.

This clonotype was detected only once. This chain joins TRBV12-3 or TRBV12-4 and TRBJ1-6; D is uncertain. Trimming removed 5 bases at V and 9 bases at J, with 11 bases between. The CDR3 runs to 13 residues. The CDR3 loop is CASSTSTGSPLHF. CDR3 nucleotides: TGTGCCAGCAGTACCTCCACGGGTTCACCCCTCCACTTT.

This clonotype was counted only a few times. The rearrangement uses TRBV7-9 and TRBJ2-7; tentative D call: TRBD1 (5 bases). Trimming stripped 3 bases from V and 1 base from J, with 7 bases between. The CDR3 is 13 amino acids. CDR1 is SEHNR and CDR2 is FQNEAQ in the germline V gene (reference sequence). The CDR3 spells CASSFRESYEQYF. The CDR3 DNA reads TGTGCCAGCAGCTTCAGGGAATCCTACGAGCAGTACTTC.